Here is one T cell receptor (beta chain) with its context. It has no known antigen specificity. No quality values exist for individual bases; no much larger clone is one base distant. The time point label on this specimen signifies: recipient sample about 28 days before transplant, after cytoreduction. Blood samples were obtained from recipients approximately 28 days before transplant and at days 30, 100 and 180 after transplant. Nuclei Lysis Solution was used to extract genomic DNA from fresh or cryopreserved unfractionated peripheral blood mononuclear cells. The immunoSEQ assay, a bias-controlled multiplex PCR using V- and J-specific primers, was used to amplify TCR beta CDR3 regions from genomic DNA. A proprietary barcode and Illumina adapter sequences were added to the CDR3 amplicons in a second PCR step. An Illumina MiSeq instrument was used to sequence the CDR3 libraries. The study's own analysis went as follows. immunoSEQ Analyzer 3.0 was used for export and quality control, with R Bioconductor and Immunarch used for downstream analyses. Repertoire metrics were calculated using only productive rearrangements within the normalized downsampled data set. In the normalized cohort, clonotypes with more than 5 templates were defined as pathologically expanded. Repertoire diversity was measured with the Inverse Simpson Index. To capture all clonotypes, the CMV-specificity analyses were run on the non-normalized data set. This immuneACCESS table, as held by TCRdb, lists in-frame sequences with V and J called but not all clones. Of the missing ones, under half trace to an unresolved V gene in checked studies; the others have no known cause. V and J calls and clone size are those listed in that table; D and trimming were worked out from the DNA. This sample has roughly 46,000 clones in its table, and 80% to 85% of those were observed once. Approximately 5.3% of the sample is in the top ten clones.

The source of the sample is a study of T cell clonotyping in hematopoietic cell transplantation (dated by TCRdb to about 2021). Study-wide context: Pretransplant samples from recipients were collected after cytoreduction. A total of around 140 blood samples were collected in the study from roughly 33 consecutive transplant recipients and their related donors. Recruitment of patients ran from 2015 to early 2017, and follow-up continued until late 2020 or until death. The study at large found these results: After transplant, TCR diversity in recipients dropped, and pathologically expanded clonotypes increased progressively from day 30 to day 180. Inverse Simpson Index values from donors and from recipients before transplant predicted broader TCR repertoire diversity after transplant. Overlap with donor repertoires was found for only a small fraction of recipient repertoires, with over 95% found to appear de novo at the given depth. The sample size was limited, and CD4 and CD8 repertoire contributions could not be separated because cells were not sorted.

V was cut back by 4 bases and J by 7 bases, leaving a gap of 13 bases between them. The CDR3, cysteine through phenylalanine, is 12 amino acids long. This entry keeps only the CDR3 DNA: 36 bases, framed from base 1. CDR1 and CDR2 were assigned from the germline V gene (reference sequence) as GTSNPN and SVGIG. The source material was peripheral blood mononuclear cells, sampled before stem cell transplant. The receptor was derived from a man between 60 and 70 years old with myelodysplastic syndrome. Some clones in this sample may be carry-over from other donors' samples. The receptor chain draws on TRBV30 and TRBJ1-2; TRBD1 is possibly the D segment (5 matching bases). In nucleotide form, the sequence is TGTGCCTGGAACAAGGGACCAGGTGGCTACACCTTC. The encoded protein is CAWNKGPGGYTF. When the CDR3 is completed using the reference TRBV30 and TRBJ1-2 genes on either side, the full variable domain is SQTIHQWPATLVQPVGSPLSLECTVEGTSNPNLYWYRQAAGRGLQLLFYSVGIGQISSEVPQNLSASRPQDRQFILSSKKLLLSDSGFYLCAWNKGPGGYTFGSGTRLTVV.